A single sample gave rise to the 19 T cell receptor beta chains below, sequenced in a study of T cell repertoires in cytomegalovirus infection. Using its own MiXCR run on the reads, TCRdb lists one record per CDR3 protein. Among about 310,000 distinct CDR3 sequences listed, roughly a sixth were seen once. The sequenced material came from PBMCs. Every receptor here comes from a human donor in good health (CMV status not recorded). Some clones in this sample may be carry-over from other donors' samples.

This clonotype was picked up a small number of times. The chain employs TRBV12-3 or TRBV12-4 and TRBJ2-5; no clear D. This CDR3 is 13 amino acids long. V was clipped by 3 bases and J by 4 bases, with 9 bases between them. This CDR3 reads CASSFVTAETQYF. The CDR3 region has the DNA TGTGCCAGCAGTTTTGTCACGGCAGAGACCCAGTACTTC.

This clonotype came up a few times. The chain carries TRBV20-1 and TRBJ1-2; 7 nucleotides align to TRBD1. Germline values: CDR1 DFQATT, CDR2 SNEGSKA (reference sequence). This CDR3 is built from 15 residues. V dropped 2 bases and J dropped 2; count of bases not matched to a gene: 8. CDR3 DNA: TGCAGTGCTAGAAGCAGACAGGGTCCGAACTATGGCTACACCTTC. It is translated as CSARSRQGPNYGYTF.

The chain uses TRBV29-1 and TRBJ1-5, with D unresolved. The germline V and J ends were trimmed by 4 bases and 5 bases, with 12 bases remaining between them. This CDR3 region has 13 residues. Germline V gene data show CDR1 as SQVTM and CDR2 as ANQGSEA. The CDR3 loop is CSVVSGYDQPQHF. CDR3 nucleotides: TGCAGCGTTGTGTCGGGGTATGATCAGCCCCAGCATTTT.

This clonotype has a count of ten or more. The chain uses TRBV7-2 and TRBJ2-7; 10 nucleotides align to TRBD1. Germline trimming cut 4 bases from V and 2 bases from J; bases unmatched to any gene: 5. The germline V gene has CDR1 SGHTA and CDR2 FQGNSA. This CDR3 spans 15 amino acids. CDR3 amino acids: CASSSAGTGAYEQYF. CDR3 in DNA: TGTGCCAGCAGCTCCGCCGGGACAGGGGCCTACGAGCAGTACTTC.

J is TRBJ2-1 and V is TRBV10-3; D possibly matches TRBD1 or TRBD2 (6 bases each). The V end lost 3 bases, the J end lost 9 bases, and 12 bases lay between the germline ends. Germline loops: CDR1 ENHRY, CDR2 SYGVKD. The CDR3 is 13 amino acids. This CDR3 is CAISERGATEQFF. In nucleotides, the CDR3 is TGTGCCATCAGTGAAAGGGGGGCCACTGAGCAGTTCTTC.

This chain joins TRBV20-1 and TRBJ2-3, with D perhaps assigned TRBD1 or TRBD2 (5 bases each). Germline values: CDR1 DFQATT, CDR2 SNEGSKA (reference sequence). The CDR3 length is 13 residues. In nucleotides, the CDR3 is TGCAGCAGCGGTGGACACTCCACAGATACGCAGTATTTT. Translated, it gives CSSGGHSTDTQYF.

The CDR3, as DNA: TGTGCCAGCAGCTTTGAGGGACTAGAAATTACAATTGAGCAGTTCTTC. This codes for CASSFEGLEITIEQFF. V gene TRBV5-4 combines with J gene TRBJ2-1, with TRBD2 matching over 8 bases. The trim removed 2 bases at V and 9 bases at J, leaving 13 bases unmatched. The length of the CDR3 is 16 residues. Germline CDR1 reads SGHNT; CDR2 reads YYREEE (reference sequence). Looking up the rest from reference TRBV5-4 and TRBJ2-1 gives the full variable domain: ETGVTQSPTHLIKTRGQQVTLRCSSQSGHNTVSWYQQALGQGPQFIFQYYREEENGRGNFPPRFSGLQFPNYSSELNVNALELDDSALYLCASSFEGLEITIEQFFGPGTRLTVL.

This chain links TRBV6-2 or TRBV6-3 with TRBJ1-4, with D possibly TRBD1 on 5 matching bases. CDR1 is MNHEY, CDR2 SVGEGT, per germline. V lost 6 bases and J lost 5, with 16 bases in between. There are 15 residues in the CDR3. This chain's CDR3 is CASSQPFRGNEKLFF. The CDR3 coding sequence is TGTGCCAGCAGCCAGCCCTTCCGGGGGAATGAAAAACTGTTTTTT.

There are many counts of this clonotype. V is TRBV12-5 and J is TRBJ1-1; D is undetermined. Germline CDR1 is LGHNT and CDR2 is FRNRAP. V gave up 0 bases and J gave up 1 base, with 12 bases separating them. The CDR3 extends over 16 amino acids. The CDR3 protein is CASGLVLAGPNTEAFF. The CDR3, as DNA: TGTGCTAGTGGTTTGGTACTAGCAGGACCGAACACTGAAGCTTTCTTT.

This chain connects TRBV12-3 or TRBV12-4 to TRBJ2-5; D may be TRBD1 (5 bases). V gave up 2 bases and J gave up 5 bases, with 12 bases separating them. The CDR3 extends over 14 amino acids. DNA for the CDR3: TGTGCCAGCAGTTTAATGCAGGGTGAGGAGACCCAGTACTTC. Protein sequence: CASSLMQGEETQYF.

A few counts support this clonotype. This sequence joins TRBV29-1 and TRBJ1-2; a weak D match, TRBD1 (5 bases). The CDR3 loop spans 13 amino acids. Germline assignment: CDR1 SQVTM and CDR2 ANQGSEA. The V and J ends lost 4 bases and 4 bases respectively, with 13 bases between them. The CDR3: CSVGQQEGYGYTF. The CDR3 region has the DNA TGCAGCGTTGGACAACAGGAAGGCTATGGCTACACCTTC.

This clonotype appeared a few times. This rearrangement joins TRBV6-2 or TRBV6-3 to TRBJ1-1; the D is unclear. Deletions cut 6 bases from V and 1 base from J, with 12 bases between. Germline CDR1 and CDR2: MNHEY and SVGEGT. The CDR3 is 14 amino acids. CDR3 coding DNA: TGTGCCAGCAGACCTGACACACGGAACACTGAAGCTTTCTTT. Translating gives CASRPDTRNTEAFF.

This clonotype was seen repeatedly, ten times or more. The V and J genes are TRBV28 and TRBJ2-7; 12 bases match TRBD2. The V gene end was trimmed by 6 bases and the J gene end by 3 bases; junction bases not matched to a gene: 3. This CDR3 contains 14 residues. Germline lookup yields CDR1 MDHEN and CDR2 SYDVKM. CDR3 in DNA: TGTGCCAGCAGGGTGACTAGCGGGGGCTACGAGCAGTACTTC. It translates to CASRVTSGGYEQYF.

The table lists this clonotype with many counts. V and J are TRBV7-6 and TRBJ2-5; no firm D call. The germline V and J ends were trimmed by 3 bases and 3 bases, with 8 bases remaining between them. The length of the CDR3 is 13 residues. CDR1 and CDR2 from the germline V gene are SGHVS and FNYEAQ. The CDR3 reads CASSFTREETQYF. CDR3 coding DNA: TGTGCCAGCAGCTTCACAAGGGAAGAGACCCAGTACTTC.

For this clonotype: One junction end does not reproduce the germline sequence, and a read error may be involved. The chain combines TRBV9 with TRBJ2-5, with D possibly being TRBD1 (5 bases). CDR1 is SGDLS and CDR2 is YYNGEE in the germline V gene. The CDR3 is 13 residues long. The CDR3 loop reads CASSVLGAEAQYF. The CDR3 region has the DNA TGTGCCAGCAGCGTTTTAGGGGCAGAGGCCCAGTACTTC.

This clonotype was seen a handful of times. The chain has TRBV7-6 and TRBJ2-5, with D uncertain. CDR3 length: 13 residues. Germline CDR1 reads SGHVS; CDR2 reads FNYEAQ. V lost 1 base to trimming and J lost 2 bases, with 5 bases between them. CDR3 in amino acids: CASSLEVQETQYF. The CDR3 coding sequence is TGTGCCAGCAGCTTAGAGGTACAAGAGACCCAGTACTTC. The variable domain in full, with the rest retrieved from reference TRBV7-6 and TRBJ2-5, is GAGVSQSPRYKVTKRGQDVALRCDPISGHVSLYWYRQALGQGPEFLTYFNYEAQQDKSGLPNDRFSAERPEGSISTLTIQRTEQRDSAMYRCASSLEVQETQYFGPGTRLLVL.

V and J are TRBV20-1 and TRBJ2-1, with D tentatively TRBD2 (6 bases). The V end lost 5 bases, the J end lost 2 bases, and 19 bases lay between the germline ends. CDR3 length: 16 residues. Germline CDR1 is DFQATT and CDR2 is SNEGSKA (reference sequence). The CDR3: CSAGGYGGGTYNEQFF. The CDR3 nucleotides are TGCAGTGCTGGGGGTTACGGGGGAGGCACCTACAATGAGCAGTTCTTC.

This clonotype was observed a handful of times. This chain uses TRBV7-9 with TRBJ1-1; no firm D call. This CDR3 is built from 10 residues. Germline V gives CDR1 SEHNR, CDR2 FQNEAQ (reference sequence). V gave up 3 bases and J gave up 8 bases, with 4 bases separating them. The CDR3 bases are TGTGCCAGCAGCTTCCAGGAAGCTTTCTTT. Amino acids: CASSFQEAFF.

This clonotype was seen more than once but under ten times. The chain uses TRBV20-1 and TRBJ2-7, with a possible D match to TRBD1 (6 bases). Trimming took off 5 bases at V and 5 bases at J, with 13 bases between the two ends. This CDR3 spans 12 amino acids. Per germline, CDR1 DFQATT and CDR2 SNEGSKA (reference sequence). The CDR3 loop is CSAQGLSDEQYF. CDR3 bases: TGCAGTGCTCAGGGGTTAAGCGACGAGCAGTACTTC.